Here is one T cell receptor (beta chain) with its context. The sample originates from a study of cytomegalovirus exposure and HLA in healthy donors. Amplification used 60 Vbeta primers and 13 Jbeta primers. Sequencing used immunoSEQ multiplex PCR; TCRdb keeps in-frame clones, though not all of them. The sample lists roughly 110,000 clones, 81% occurring once. CDR3 length: 16 residues. Trimming stripped 1 base from V and 4 bases from J, with 17 bases between. The germline V gene encodes CDR1 MDHEN and CDR2 SYDVKM. This clonotype originated in a man aged 30 to 39 in good health and CMV-seronegative. The specimen was PBMCs. The chain carries TRBV28 and TRBJ2-7; tentatively, D is TRBD2 (6 bases). CDR3: CASSLYWRDIRYEQYF. The CDR3 nucleotides are TGTGCCAGCAGTTTATACTGGAGGGATATCAGGTACGAGCAGTACTTC.